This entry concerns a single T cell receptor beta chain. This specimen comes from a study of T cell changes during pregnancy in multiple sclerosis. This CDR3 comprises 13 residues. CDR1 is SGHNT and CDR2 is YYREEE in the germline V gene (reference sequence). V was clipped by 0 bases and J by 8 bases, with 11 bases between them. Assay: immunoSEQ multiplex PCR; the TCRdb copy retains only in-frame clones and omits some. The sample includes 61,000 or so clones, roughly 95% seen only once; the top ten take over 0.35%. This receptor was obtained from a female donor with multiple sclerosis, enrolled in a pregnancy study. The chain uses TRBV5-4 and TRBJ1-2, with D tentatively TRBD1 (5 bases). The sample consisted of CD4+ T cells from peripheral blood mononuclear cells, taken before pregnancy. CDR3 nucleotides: TGTGCCAGCAGCTTGGATCAGCCAGGGGGCTACACCTTC. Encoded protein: CASSLDQPGGYTF.